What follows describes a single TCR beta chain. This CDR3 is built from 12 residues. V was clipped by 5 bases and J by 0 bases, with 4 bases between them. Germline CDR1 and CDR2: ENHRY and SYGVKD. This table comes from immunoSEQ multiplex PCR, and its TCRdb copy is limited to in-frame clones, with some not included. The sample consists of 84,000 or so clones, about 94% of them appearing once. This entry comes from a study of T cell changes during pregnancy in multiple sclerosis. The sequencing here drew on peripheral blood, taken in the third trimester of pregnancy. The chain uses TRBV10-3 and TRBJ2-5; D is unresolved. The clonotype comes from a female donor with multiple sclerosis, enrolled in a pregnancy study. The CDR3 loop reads CAISYNQETQYF. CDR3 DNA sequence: TGTGCCATCAGTTACAACCAAGAGACCCAGTACTTC.